The T cell receptor (beta chain) described here comes from a study of shared clonotypes between healthy human individuals. Sequenced by immunoSEQ multiplex PCR; TCRdb stores in-frame clones only, minus some. The profile shows about 2.3 million clones, around 93% of them singletons. This TCR was sampled from a young man in good health. Some clones in this sample may be carry-over from other donors' samples. What was sequenced was naive CD4+ T cells from PBMCs. Subset defined: CD45RA+ positively selected.

CDR3 nucleotide sequence: TGTGCCAGCAGTTACCGACAGGGGGCCAACACTGAAGCTTTCTTT. Protein product: CASSYRQGANTEAFF. V gene TRBV6-5 combines with J gene TRBJ1-1; 10 bases agree with TRBD1. This CDR3 region has 15 residues. Germline trimming cut 2 bases from V and 2 bases from J; bases unmatched to any gene: 2. CDR1 MNHEY and CDR2 SVGAGI come from the germline V gene.